This TCR beta chain was sequenced in a study of monozygotic twins with inflammatory bowel disease. Reprocessing the 5' RACE reads, TCRdb reports a single entry for every CDR3 protein and omits DNA. This specimen shows more than 300,000 distinct CDR3 sequences; the ten leading clones hold 5% to 6%. CDR1 and CDR2 from the germline V gene are LGHNA and YSLEER. This CDR3 is built from 13 residues. V usage is TRBV4-3 and J usage is TRBJ2-7. The receptor was isolated from a human donor with ulcerative colitis or Crohn's disease, or a healthy co-twin of an affected twin (not recorded which). The sequenced material came from blood. The CDR3 sequence: CASSQDLRSEQYF.